These T cell receptor beta chains were read from a single sample in a study of blood T cell repertoires in COVID-19. Measured with immunoSEQ multiplex PCR; TCRdb has only the in-frame clones, and not every one. The sample includes roughly 75,000 clones, over 65% of them seen just once. Sequenced material: peripheral blood. Source of these receptors: a woman in her sixties or seventies with acute or convalescent COVID-19. Both conserved end residues are part of each CDR3.

>TRBJ2-3|TRBV19|14
CASSIPGTGDTQYF
>TRBJ2-1|TRBV19|17
CASSIDRGTGPYNEQFF
>TRBJ2-5|TRBV19|14
CASSPLAAQETQYF
>TRBJ1-1|TRBV5-4|15
CASSLAGPGGAEAFF
>TRBJ2-5|TRBV5-1|15
CASSLGGQTQETQYF
>TRBJ2-2|TRBV11-2|17
CASFRGAGRAVTGELFF
>TRBJ1-5|TRBV3-1/TRBV3-2|14
CASSHVYSNQPQHF
>TRBJ2-1|TRBV5-1|17
CASSYYSGRVGVHEQFF
>TRBJ1-6|TRBV18|13
CASSPQNNSPLHF
>TRBJ2-5|TRBV6-6|11
CASSWEGTQYF
>TRBJ2-1|TRBV7-2|16
CASSPTSGGSYNEQFF
>TRBJ1-2|TRBV19|15
CATTAGQGADYGYTF
>TRBJ2-2|TRBV19|14
CASSIGGRAWELFF
>TRBJ2-3|TRBV4-2|15
CASSQGAASTDTQYF
>TRBJ2-3|TRBV4-3|13
CASSRYSTDTQYF
>TRBJ1-1|TRBV11-2|16
CASSSHPQDRGTEAFF
>TRBJ1-1|TRBV29-1|17
CSVKSPQALLFNTEAFF
>TRBJ2-7|TRBV7-2|13
CASSLAAWYEQYF
>TRBJ1-2|TRBV2|11
CASSEVAGYTF
>TRBJ2-4|TRBV4-1|18
CASSQETGGATEKNIQYF
>TRBJ2-6|TRBV4-1|21
CASSQRGTLGEMVGGANVLTF
>TRBJ2-7|TRBV5-1|16
CASSLATGQASYEQYF
>TRBJ2-1|TRBV6-2/TRBV6-3|12
CASSEGQGAHFF
>TRBJ2-7|TRBV19|14
CASKPSESSYEQYF
>TRBJ2-2|TRBV6-5|14
CASTRGQNTGELFF
>TRBJ1-2|TRBV12-3/TRBV12-4|12
CASSFQYYGYTF
>TRBJ2-2|TRBV6-5|16
CASSYVSPGVYGELFF
>TRBJ1-2|TRBV7-2|14
CASSPSVGLYGYTF
>TRBJ1-5|TRBV19|15
CASSIQGAGNQPQHF
>TRBJ2-7|TRBV11-2|13
CASSFQSWAEQYF
>TRBJ1-6|TRBV28|14
CASSLARGQSPLHF
>TRBJ2-7|TRBV7-9|15
CASSPGLAGPYEQYF
>TRBJ1-1|TRBV3-1/TRBV3-2|15
CASSPREQMNTEAFF
>TRBJ1-2|TRBV29-1|12
CSGYTADYGYTF
>TRBJ2-6|TRBV5-1|16
CASSNSGPSGANVLTF
>TRBJ1-3|TRBV2|14
CASTPTQGGNTIYF
>TRBJ2-5|TRBV11-2|15
CASSLDRGGQETQYF
>TRBJ2-1|TRBV9|16
CASSVVMGAGDNEQFF
>TRBJ1-4|TRBV4-3|16
CASSQETGQLGEKLFF
>TRBJ2-1|TRBV5-1|15
CASSNSASSYNEQFF
>TRBJ2-5|TRBV2|16
CASSERTGGPWETQYF
>TRBJ1-6|TRBV10-3|13
CAIARTGDSPLHF
>TRBJ1-1|TRBV10-3|14
CAISQMAEAGEAFF
>TRBJ2-1|TRBV12-3/TRBV12-4|13
CASSPGTDNEQFF
>TRBJ1-1|TRBV30|13
CAWNLQGNTEAFF
>TRBJ1-1|TRBV4-2|15
CASSQFPGPGAEAFF
>TRBJ1-2|TRBV10-2|16
CASSESDRGLNYGYTF
>TRBJ2-7|TRBV29-1|14
CSVGGTGKPYEQYF
>TRBJ1-2|TRBV28|15
CASSWQGPVRDGYTF
>TRBJ1-3|TRBV30|13
CAFAYSSGNTIYF
>TRBJ1-4|TRBV23-1|18
CASSPWGQEDATNEKLFF
>TRBJ2-1|TRBV7-9|15
CASSSGGGGYNEQFF
>TRBJ1-5|TRBV19|16
CASSIAGPGSNQPQHF
>TRBJ2-6|TRBV7-2|14
CASSLGQRANVLTF
>TRBJ1-1|TRBV5-1|14
CASSLSGTNTEAFF